These T cell receptor beta chains were read from a single sample in a study of OX40 agonist ivuxolimab in advanced cancers. TCRdb's table, derived via immunoSEQ multiplex PCR, lists solely in-frame clones and lacks some. The sample lists 30,000 or so clones, 80% to 85% occurring once. Sequences were derived from CD4+ or CD8+ T cells sorted from blood, sampled in a trial of the OX40 agonist ivuxolimab. These TCRs come from an adult with an advanced solid tumor such as melanoma, head and neck, liver or kidney cancer. Both conserved end residues are part of each CDR3. Fields, in order: CDR3 protein, CDR3 DNA, D gene, V gene, J gene, clone size. A D gene is named only where the DNA matches it firmly. Expanded clones are given a class, and other clones once, few, many or no size at all.

cdr3_aa: CASSKADRGRIGFSSGANVLTF; cdr3_nt: TGTGCCAGCAGCAAAGCGGACAGGGGGCGTATAGGATTCTCCTCTGGGGCCAACGTCCTGACTTTC; d_call: -; v_call: TRBV21-1; j_call: TRBJ2-6; clone_size: -
cdr3_aa: CASSIGSGYIEQFF; cdr3_nt: TGTGCCAGTAGTATAGGGTCAGGGTATATCGAGCAGTTCTTC; d_call: -; v_call: TRBV19; j_call: TRBJ2-1; clone_size: -
cdr3_aa: CASSPQGQRLTDTQYF; cdr3_nt: TGTGCCAGCTCACCTCAGGGACAGCGCCTCACAGATACGCAGTATTTT; d_call: TRBD1; v_call: TRBV18; j_call: TRBJ2-3; clone_size: -
cdr3_aa: CASRIKGSDTQYF; cdr3_nt: TGTGCCAGCAGGATTAAGGGCTCAGATACGCAGTATTTT; d_call: -; v_call: TRBV6-1; j_call: TRBJ2-3; clone_size: once
cdr3_aa: CASSGYRVGASSSYNSPLHF; cdr3_nt: TGTGCCAGTAGTGGATACAGGGTTGGGGCCTCGAGCTCCTATAATTCACCCCTCCACTTT; d_call: -; v_call: TRBV19; j_call: TRBJ1-6; clone_size: -
cdr3_aa: CASRVGGGVAYGYTF; cdr3_nt: TGTGCCAGCAGGGTCGGTGGGGGGGTGGCGTATGGCTACACCTTC; d_call: -; v_call: TRBV27; j_call: TRBJ1-2; clone_size: -
cdr3_aa: CASSPPRGGDTDTQYF; cdr3_nt: TGTGCCAGCAGCCCACCTCGCGGTGGGGACACAGATACGCAGTATTTT; d_call: -; v_call: TRBV7-9; j_call: TRBJ2-3; clone_size: few
cdr3_aa: CASSQTSDSEQYF; cdr3_nt: TGCGCCAGCAGCCAAACTAGTGATAGCGAGCAGTACTTC; d_call: -; v_call: TRBV4-1; j_call: TRBJ2-7; clone_size: -
cdr3_aa: CASSYSLDGYTF; cdr3_nt: TGTGCCAGCAGTTACTCGTTGGATGGCTACACCTTC; d_call: -; v_call: TRBV6-6; j_call: TRBJ1-2; clone_size: few
cdr3_aa: CASSILAGGNNEQFF; cdr3_nt: TGTGCCAGTAGTATTCTAGCGGGAGGGAACAATGAGCAGTTCTTC; d_call: TRBD2; v_call: TRBV19; j_call: TRBJ2-1; clone_size: -
cdr3_aa: CASSHPKTQVNTEAFF; cdr3_nt: TGTGCCAGCAGCCACCCCAAGACCCAGGTGAACACTGAAGCTTTCTTT; d_call: -; v_call: TRBV4-2; j_call: TRBJ1-1; clone_size: few
cdr3_aa: CASSGRDRGTDTQYF; cdr3_nt: TGTGCCAGCAGCGGCCGGGACAGGGGCACAGATACGCAGTATTTT; d_call: TRBD1; v_call: TRBV7-9; j_call: TRBJ2-3; clone_size: -